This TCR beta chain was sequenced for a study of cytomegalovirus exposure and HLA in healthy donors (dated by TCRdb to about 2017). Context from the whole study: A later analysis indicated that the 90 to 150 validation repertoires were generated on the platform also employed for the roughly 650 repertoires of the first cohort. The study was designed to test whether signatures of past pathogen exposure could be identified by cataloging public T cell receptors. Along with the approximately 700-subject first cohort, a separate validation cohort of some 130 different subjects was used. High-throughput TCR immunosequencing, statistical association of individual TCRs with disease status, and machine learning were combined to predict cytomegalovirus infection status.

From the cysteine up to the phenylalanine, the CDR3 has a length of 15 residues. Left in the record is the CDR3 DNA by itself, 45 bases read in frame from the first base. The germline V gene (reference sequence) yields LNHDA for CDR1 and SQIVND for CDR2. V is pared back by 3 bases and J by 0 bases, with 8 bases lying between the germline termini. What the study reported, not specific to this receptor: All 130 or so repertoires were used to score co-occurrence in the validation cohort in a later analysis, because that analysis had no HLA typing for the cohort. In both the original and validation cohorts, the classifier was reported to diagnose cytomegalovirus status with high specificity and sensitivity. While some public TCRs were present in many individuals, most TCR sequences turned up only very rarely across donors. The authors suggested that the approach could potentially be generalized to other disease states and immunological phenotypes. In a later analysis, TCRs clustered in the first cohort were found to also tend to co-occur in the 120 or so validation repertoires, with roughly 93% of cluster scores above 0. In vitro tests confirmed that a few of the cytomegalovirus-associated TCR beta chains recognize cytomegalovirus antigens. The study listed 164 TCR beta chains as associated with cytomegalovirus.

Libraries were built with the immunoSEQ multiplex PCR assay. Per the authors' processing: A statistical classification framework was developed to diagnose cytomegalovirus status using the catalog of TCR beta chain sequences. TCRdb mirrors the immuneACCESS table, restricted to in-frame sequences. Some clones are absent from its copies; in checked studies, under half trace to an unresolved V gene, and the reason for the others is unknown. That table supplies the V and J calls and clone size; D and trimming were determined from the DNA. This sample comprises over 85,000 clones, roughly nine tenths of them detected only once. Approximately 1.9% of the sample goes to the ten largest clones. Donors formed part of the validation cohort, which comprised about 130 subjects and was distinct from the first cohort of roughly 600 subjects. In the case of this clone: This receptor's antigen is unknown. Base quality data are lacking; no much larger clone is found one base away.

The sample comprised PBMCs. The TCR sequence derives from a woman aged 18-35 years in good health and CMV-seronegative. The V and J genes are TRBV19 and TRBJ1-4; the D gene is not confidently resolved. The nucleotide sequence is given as TGTGCCAGTAGTATCCACAGATCAACTAATGAAAAACTGTTTTTT. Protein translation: CASSIHRSTNEKLFF.